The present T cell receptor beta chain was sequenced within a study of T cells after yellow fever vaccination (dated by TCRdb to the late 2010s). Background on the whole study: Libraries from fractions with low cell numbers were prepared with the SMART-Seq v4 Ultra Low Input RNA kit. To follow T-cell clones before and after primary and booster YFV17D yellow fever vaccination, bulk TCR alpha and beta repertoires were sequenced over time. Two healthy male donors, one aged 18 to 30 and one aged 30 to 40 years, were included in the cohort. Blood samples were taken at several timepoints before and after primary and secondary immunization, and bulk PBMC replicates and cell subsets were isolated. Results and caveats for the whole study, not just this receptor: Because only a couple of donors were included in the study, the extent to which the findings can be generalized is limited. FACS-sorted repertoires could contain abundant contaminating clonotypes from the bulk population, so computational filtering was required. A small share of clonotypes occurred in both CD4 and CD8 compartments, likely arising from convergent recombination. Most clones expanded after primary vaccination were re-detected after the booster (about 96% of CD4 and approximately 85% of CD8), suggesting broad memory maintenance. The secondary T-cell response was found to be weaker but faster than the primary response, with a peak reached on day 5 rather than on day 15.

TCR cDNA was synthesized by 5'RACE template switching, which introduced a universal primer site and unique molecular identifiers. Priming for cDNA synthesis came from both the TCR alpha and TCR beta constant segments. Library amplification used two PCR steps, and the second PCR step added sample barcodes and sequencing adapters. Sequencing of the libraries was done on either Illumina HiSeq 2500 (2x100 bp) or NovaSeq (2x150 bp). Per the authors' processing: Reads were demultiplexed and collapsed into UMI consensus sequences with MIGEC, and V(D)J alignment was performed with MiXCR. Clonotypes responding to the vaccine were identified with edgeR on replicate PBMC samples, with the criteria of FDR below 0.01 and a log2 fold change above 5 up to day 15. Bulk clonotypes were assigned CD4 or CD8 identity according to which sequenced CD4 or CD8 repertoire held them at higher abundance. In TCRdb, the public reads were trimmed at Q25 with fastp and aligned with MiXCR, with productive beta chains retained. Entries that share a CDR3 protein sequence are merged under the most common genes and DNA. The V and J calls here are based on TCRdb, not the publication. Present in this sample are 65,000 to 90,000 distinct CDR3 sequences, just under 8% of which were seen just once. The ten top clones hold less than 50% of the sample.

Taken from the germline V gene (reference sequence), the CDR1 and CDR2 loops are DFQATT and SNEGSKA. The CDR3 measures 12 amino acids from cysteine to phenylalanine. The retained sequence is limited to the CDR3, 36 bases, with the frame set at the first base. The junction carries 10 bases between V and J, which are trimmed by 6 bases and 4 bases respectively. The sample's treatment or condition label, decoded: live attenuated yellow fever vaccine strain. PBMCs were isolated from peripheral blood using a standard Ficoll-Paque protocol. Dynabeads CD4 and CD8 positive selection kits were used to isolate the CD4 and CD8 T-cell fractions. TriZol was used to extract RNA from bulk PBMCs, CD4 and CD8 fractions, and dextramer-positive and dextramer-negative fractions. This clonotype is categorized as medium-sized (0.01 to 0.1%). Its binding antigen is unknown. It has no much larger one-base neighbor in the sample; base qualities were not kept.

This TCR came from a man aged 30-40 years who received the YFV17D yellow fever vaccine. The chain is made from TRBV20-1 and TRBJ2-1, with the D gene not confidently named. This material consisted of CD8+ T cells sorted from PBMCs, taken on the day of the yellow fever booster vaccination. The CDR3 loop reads CSALGPYNEQFF. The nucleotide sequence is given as TGCAGTGCCCTAGGCCCATACAATGAGCAGTTCTTC.